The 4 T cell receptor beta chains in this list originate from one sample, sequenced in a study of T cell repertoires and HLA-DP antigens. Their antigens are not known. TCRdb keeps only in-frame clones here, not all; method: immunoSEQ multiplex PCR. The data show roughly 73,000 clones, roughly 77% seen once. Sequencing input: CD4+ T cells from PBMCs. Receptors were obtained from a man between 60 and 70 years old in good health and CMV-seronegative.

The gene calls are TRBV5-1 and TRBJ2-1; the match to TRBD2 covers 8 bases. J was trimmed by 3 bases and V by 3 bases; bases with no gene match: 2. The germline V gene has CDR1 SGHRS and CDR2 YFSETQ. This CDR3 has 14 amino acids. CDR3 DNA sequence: TGCGCCAGCAGCTGGACTAGCAGCTACAATGAGCAGTTCTTC. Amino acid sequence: CASSWTSSYNEQFF.

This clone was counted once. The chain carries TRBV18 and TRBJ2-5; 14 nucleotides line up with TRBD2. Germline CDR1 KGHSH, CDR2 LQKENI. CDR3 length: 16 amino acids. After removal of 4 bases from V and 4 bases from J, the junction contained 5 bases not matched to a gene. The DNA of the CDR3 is TGTGCCAGCTCACTTAGCGGACTAGCGGGGGGAGAGACCCAGTACTTC. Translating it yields CASSLSGLAGGETQYF.

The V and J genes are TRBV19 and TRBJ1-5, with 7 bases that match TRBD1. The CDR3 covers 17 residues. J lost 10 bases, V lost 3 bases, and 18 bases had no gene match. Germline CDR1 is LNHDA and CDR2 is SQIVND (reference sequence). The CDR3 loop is CASSMIQSGTALEPQHF. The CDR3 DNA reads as TGTGCCAGTAGTATGATCCAGTCCGGGACAGCCCTAGAACCCCAGCATTTT.

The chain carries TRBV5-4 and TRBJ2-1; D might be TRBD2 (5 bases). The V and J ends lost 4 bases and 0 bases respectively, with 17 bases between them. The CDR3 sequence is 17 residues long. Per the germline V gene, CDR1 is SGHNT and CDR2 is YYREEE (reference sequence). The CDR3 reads CASSPRALASSYNEQFF. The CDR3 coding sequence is TGTGCCAGCAGCCCGCGGGCTCTAGCCAGCTCCTACAATGAGCAGTTCTTC.